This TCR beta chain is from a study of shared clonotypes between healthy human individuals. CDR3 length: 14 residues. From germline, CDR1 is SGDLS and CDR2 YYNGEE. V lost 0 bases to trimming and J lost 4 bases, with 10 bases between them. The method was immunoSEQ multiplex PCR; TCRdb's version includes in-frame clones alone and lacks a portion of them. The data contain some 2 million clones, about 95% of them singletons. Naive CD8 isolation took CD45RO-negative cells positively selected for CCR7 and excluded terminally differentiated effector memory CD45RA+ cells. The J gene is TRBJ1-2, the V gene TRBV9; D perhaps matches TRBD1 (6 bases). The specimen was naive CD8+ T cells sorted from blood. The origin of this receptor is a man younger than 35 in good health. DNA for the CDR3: TGTGCCAGCAGCGTAGGAGCAGGGGCCTATGGCTACACCTTC. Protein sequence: CASSVGAGAYGYTF.